The next 21 T cell receptor beta chains were all read from a single sample in a study of radiotherapy plus CTLA-4 blockade in lung cancer. Clones were read by immunoSEQ multiplex PCR, and TCRdb kept only the in-frame ones, dropping some. The sample shows about 32,000 clones, 75% to 85% of them seen only once. This material consisted of peripheral blood, taken from a patient treated with radiotherapy plus ipilimumab. The receptors were gathered from a human donor with non-small cell lung cancer that progressed on radiotherapy plus ipilimumab.

This clone was found once. V gene TRBV25-1 combines with J gene TRBJ1-4, with D possibly matching TRBD1 (6 bases). Trimming left V 6 bases short and J 8 bases short, with 19 bases between. The length of the CDR3 is 15 residues. Germline V gene data show CDR1 as MGHDK and CDR2 as SYGVNS. For the CDR3, the DNA is TGTGCCAGCAGGGCAGGGGCCAACTTGAGGGAAAAACTGTTTTTT. Translated: CASRAGANLREKLFF.

The V gene is TRBV4-1, the J gene TRBJ2-7, with 7 bases identical to TRBD2. V lost 0 bases, J lost 9 bases, and 5 bases stayed unmatched. CDR3 size: 13 residues. Germline CDR1 reads MGHRA; CDR2 reads YSYEKL. Here the CDR3 reads CASSQELGRGQYF. The CDR3 DNA follows: TGCGCCAGCAGCCAAGAGCTGGGGAGGGGGCAGTACTTC.

The CDR3 DNA is TGTGCCAGCAGCTTGCGCCTTAACGCCTATGAAGCTTTCTTT. This codes for CASSLRLNAYEAFF. The gene calls are TRBV5-4 and TRBJ1-1; D gene uncertain. The CDR3 is 14 amino acids. Germline V lookup: CDR1 SGHNT, CDR2 YYREEE (reference sequence). V was shortened by 1 base and J by 7 bases, with 14 bases between the two germline ends.

This clone has a handful of counts. The V call is TRBV29-1, the J call TRBJ1-4, with TRBD1 matching 12 bases. Germline CDR1 is SQVTM and CDR2 is ANQGSEA. The CDR3 runs to 14 residues. Trimming cost V 2 bases and J 10 bases; bases outside gene matches: 5. The CDR3 protein is CSVELGTGGGKLFF. CDR3 bases: TGCAGCGTTGAATTAGGGACAGGGGGCGGAAAACTGTTTTTT.

This chain's CDR3 is CASSLGLTSGGWDSTDTQYF. The DNA of the CDR3 is TGCGCCAGCAGCTTGGGGTTAACGTCGGGGGGCTGGGATAGCACAGATACGCAGTATTTT. The gene calls are TRBV5-1 and TRBJ2-3, with D tentatively TRBD2 (7 bases). Trimming pared 0 bases from V and 0 bases from J, leaving 23 bases between. From germline, CDR1 is SGHRS and CDR2 YFSETQ. The CDR3 runs 20 residues.

The chain couples TRBV5-4 to TRBJ2-7, with 7 bases matching TRBD1. The V and J ends lost 5 bases and 7 bases, in that order; junction bases with no gene match: 18. CDR1 is SGHNT, CDR2 YYREEE, per germline (reference sequence). This CDR3 spans 16 amino acids. For the CDR3, the DNA is TGTGCCAGCAGATTGAGCGCCGGGACAGAAACTATGGAGCAGTACTTC. The encoded protein is CASRLSAGTETMEQYF.

The gene calls are TRBV19 and TRBJ1-1, with a tentative D call TRBD1 (5 bases). The V end lost 5 bases, the J end lost 7 bases, and 11 bases lay between the germline ends. CDR1 is LNHDA and CDR2 is SQIVND in the germline V gene (reference sequence). The CDR3 sequence is 12 residues long. CDR3 DNA sequence: TGTGCCAGTAGTGGCGGGGGAGGTGAAGCTTTCTTT. Translation: CASSGGGGEAFF.

The V gene is TRBV25-1, the J gene TRBJ1-2; 9 bases line up with TRBD1. Looked up from germline, CDR1 is MGHDK and CDR2 is SYGVNS. Trimming took 4 bases from V and 4 from J; bases not matched to a gene: 7. The CDR3 sequence is 15 residues long. CDR3 residues: CASSGFTDRGYGYTF. CDR3 coding DNA: TGTGCCAGCAGTGGGTTCACGGACAGGGGCTATGGCTACACCTTC.

The J gene is TRBJ2-2, the V gene TRBV5-1; 7 bases line up with TRBD1. The CDR3 is 15 residues long. J gave up 3 bases and V 3 bases, and 5 bases lay outside the gene matches. CDR1 and CDR2 (germline): SGHRS, YFSETQ. This chain's CDR3 is CASSYGQVDTGELFF. CDR3 in DNA: TGCGCCAGCAGCTACGGACAGGTTGACACCGGGGAGCTGTTTTTT.

CDR3 bases: TGCGCCAGCAGCACCCGAGGGGGGACAGATCTCGGAGGCTACACCTTC. Translated, it gives CASSTRGGTDLGGYTF. The J gene is TRBJ1-2, the V gene TRBV5-1; TRBD1 matches at 7 bases. The CDR3 is 16 residues long. The junction had 17 bases not matched to a gene; V was cut back by 4 bases and J by 8 bases. Per germline, CDR1 SGHRS and CDR2 YFSETQ. The whole variable domain, filled in from reference TRBV5-1 and TRBJ1-2, reads KAGVTQTPRYLIKTRGQQVTLSCSPISGHRSVSWYQQTPGQGLQFLFEYFSETQRNKGNFPGRFSGRQFSNSRSEMNVSTLELGDSALYLCASSTRGGTDLGGYTFGSGTRLTVV.

The genes are TRBV5-1 and TRBJ1-1, with D possibly being TRBD1 (5 bases). Trimming removed 8 bases from V and 1 base from J, with 12 bases in between. Per the germline V gene, CDR1 is SGHRS and CDR2 is YFSETQ. The CDR3 has 13 residues. The CDR3 loop reads CASSQGSNTEAFF. The CDR3 DNA reads TGCGCCAGTAGCCAGGGCTCGAACACTGAAGCTTTCTTT.

J is TRBJ2-5 and V is TRBV18, with 8 bases lining up with TRBD1. Germline CDR1 KGHSH, CDR2 LQKENI. The CDR3 covers 14 residues. With V trimmed by 2 bases and J by 5 bases, 4 bases remained unmatched. CDR3 bases: TGTGCCAGCTCACCAGGCGGACAGGGCGAGACCCAGTACTTC. This gives the protein CASSPGGQGETQYF.

This clone was counted between two and nine times. The V call is TRBV19, the J call TRBJ1-3, with unresolved D. CDR3 size: 15 residues. V was pared by 3 bases and J by 0 bases, with 9 bases between. Germline V gives CDR1 LNHDA, CDR2 SQIVND (reference sequence). CDR3 in amino acids: CASSIGVSSGNTIYF. Here the CDR3 DNA reads TGTGCCAGTAGTATTGGAGTATCCTCTGGAAACACCATATATTTT.

This clone was seen once. The chain joins TRBV2 to TRBJ2-1, with 13 positions matching TRBD2. The CDR3 has 15 amino acids. The J segment lost 9 bases and the V segment lost 6 bases, leaving 8 bases of the junction unmatched. Germline CDR1 SNHLY, CDR2 FYNNEI. The CDR3 sequence is CASREGTSGVGEQFF. In DNA, the CDR3 is TGTGCCAGCAGGGAGGGGACTAGCGGGGTCGGTGAGCAGTTCTTC.

This clone has more than one count but fewer than ten. The chain couples TRBV7-8 to TRBJ1-1, with 10 bases fitting TRBD1. V lost 1 base and J lost 4; bases outside the gene matches: 6. The CDR3 extends over 16 amino acids. Germline assignment: CDR1 SGHVS and CDR2 FQNEAQ. The CDR3 spells CASSLGPTGGITEAFF. The CDR3 nucleotides are TGTGCCAGCAGCTTAGGTCCGACAGGGGGCATCACTGAAGCTTTCTTT.

The CDR3 spells CASSPGLAGDTQYF. The CDR3 DNA reads as TGTGCCAGCAGCCCCGGACTAGCGGGGGATACGCAGTATTTT. The chain recombines TRBV9 with TRBJ2-3; 12 nucleotides align to TRBD2. This CDR3 has 14 amino acids. Trimming took 4 bases from V and 6 from J; bases not matched to a gene: 3. CDR1 is SGDLS, CDR2 YYNGEE, per germline.

The gene calls are TRBV7-8 and TRBJ2-1, with 12 bases that match TRBD2. Germline V lookup: CDR1 SGHVS, CDR2 FQNEAQ. The CDR3 is made up of 15 amino acids. After removal of 5 bases from V and 9 bases from J, the junction contained 8 bases not matched to a gene. The CDR3 here is CASSATSGGITEQFF. Written as DNA, the CDR3 is TGTGCCAGCAGCGCGACTAGCGGGGGAATCACTGAGCAGTTCTTC.

The chain carries TRBV5-4 and TRBJ1-1; maybe TRBD1 (6 bases). Trimming left V 0 bases short and J 1 base short, with 13 bases between. The germline V gene encodes CDR1 SGHNT and CDR2 YYREEE (reference sequence). This CDR3 region has 16 residues. The chain's CDR3 is CASSLGGPIGNTEAFF. The CDR3 bases are TGTGCCAGCAGCTTGGGGGGGCCGATAGGGAACACTGAAGCTTTCTTT.

The chain has TRBV4-1 and TRBJ2-1; D unclear. CDR3 length: 13 residues. V shed 0 bases and J shed 10 bases, with 10 bases lying between them. Germline V gene sequence: CDR1 MGHRA, CDR2 YSYEKL. The CDR3 sequence: CASSQDRSGEQFF. In DNA, the CDR3 is TGCGCCAGCAGCCAAGATCGGAGTGGGGAGCAGTTCTTC.

V usage is TRBV11-2 and J usage is TRBJ1-3; the D is unclear. The V gene's germline CDR1 is SGHAT and CDR2 FQNNGV. The V and J ends lost 5 bases and 0 bases respectively, with 14 bases between them. This CDR3 spans 16 amino acids. This CDR3 reads CASSLGTRGSGNTIYF. Here the CDR3 DNA reads TGTGCCAGCAGCCTAGGAACCCGGGGCTCTGGAAACACCATATATTTT. Together with reference TRBV11-2 and TRBJ1-3, the CDR3 gives the full variable domain: EAGVAQSPRYKIIEKRQSVAFWCNPISGHATLYWYQQILGQGPKLLIQFQNNGVVDDSQLPKDRFSAERLKGVDSTLKIQPAKLEDSAVYLCASSLGTRGSGNTIYFGEGSWLTVV.

This chain connects TRBV5-5 to TRBJ2-2, with 11 bases that match TRBD1. The V gene end was trimmed by 0 bases and the J gene end by 6 bases; junction bases not matched to a gene: 7. This CDR3 contains 17 residues. Germline CDR1 SGHKS, CDR2 YYEKEE (reference sequence). The CDR3 DNA reads TGTGCCAGCAGCTTGGACGGACAGGGGGCCTTGGCCGGGGAGCTGTTTTTT. This translates into CASSLDGQGALAGELFF.